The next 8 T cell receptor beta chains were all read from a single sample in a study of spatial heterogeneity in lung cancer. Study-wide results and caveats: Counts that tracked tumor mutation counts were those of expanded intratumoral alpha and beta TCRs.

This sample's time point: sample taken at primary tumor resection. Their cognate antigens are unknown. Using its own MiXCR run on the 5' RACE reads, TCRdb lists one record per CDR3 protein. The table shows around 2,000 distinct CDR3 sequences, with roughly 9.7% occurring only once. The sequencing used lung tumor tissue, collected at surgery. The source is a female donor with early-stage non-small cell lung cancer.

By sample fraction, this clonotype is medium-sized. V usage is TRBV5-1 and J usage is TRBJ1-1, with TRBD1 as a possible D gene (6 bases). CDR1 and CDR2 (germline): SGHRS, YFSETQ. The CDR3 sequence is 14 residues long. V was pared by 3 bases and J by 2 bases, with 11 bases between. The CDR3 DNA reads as TGCGCCAGCAGCTCAGGACAGCCCAACACTGAAGCTTTCTTT. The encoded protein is CASSSGQPNTEAFF.

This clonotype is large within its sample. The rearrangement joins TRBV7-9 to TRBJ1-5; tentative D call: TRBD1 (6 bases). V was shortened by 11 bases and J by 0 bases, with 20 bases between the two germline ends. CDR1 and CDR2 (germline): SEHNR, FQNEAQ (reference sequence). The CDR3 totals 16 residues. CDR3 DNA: TGTGCCGGAATCCGCCTACAGGGTGATAGCAATCAGCCCCAGCATTTT. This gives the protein CAGIRLQGDSNQPQHF.

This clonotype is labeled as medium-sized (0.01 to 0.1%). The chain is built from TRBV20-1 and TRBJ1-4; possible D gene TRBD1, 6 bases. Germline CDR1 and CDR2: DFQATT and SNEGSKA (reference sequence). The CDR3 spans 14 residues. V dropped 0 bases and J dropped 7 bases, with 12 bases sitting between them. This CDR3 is CSAREGALGEKLFF. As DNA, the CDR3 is TGCAGTGCTAGAGAGGGGGCTTTGGGTGAAAAACTGTTTTTT.

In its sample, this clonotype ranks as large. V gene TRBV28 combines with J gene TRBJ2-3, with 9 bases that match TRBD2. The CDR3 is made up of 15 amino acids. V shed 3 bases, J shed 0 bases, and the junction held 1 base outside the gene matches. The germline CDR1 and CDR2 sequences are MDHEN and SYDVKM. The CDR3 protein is CASSLRGGSTDTQYF. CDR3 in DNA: TGTGCCAGCAGTTTGCGGGGGGGTAGCACAGATACGCAGTATTTT.

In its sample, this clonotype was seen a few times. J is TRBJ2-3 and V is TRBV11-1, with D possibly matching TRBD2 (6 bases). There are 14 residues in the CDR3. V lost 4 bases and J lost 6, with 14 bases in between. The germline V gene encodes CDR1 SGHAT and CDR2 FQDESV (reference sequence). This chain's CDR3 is CASSSGTSRDTQYF. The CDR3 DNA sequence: TGTGCCAGCAGCTCTGGGACTTCTAGGGATACGCAGTATTTT. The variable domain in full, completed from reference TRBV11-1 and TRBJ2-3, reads EAEVAQSPRYKITEKSQAVAFWCDPISGHATLYWYRQILGQGPELLVQFQDESVVDDSQLPKDRFSAERLKGVDSTLKIQPAELGDSAMYLCASSSGTSRDTQYFGPGTRLTVL.

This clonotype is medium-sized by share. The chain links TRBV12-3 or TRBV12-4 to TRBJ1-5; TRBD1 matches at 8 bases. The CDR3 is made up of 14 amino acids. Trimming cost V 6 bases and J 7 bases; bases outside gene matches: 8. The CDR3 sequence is CASSFQGANQPQHF. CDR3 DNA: TGTGCCAGCAGCTTCCAGGGGGCGAACCAGCCCCAGCATTTT.

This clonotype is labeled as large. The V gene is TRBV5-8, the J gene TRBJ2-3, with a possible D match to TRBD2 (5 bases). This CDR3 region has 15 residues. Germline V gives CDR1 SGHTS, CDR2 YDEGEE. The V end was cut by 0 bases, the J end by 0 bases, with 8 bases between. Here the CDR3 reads CASSLGGWSTDTQYF. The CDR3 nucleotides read TGTGCCAGCAGCTTGGGAGGGTGGAGCACAGATACGCAGTATTTT.

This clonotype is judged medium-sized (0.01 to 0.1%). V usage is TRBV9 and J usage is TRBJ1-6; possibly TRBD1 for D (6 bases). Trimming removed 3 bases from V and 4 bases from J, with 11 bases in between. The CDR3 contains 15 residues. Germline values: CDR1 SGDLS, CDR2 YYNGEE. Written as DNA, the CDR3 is TGTGCCAGCAGCGGACAGACAGGTTATAATTCACCCCTCCACTTT. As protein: CASSGQTGYNSPLHF.